The T cell receptor beta chain under discussion was sequenced for a study of OX40 agonist ivuxolimab in advanced cancers. Germline V gene sequence: CDR1 SGHAT, CDR2 FQNNGV. V lost 5 bases and J lost 0, with 11 bases in between. The CDR3 sequence is 15 residues long. The repertoire was sequenced with immunoSEQ multiplex PCR; TCRdb's copy has only in-frame clones and lacks some. The data contain some 60,000 clones, about 85% of them singletons. The sample was CD4+ or CD8+ T cells sorted from blood, taken in a trial of the OX40 agonist ivuxolimab. The sequence was obtained from an adult with an advanced solid tumor such as melanoma, head and neck, liver or kidney cancer. The gene calls are TRBV11-2 and TRBJ1-5; weak D call: TRBD1 (5 bases). The CDR3 DNA reads TGTGCCAGCAGCACCGGGACTGCTAGCAATCAGCCCCAGCATTTT. It encodes CASSTGTASNQPQHF.